The T cell receptor beta chain described here comes from a study of blood T cell repertoires in COVID-19 (dated by TCRdb to the early 2020s). General notes on the study: Collaborator samples came from the United States, Italy and Spain and covered acute and convalescent phases of COVID-19. Samples came from the ongoing ImmuneRACE study (first 160 participants) plus 1,254 subjects from 6 global collaborators. The prospective study material was composed of cDNA or gDNA derived from T cells, B-cell-depleted T cells, or PBMCs. Sample metadata almost always included a de-identified subject ID, COVID-19 status, age in years and sex. Where available, HLA class I and class II types were obtained from metadata supplied by the sample provider rather than from assay-based typing. The repertoires were made available in a free public database intended to serve as a resource for research on the immune response to SARS-CoV-2. Deeply sampled blood TCRbeta repertoires from subjects exposed to, actively infected with, or recovered from COVID-19 were included in the dataset. The paper as a whole reports these results and caveats: The quantity of clinical and demographic metadata differed by source and by participant and was supplied without curation.

CDR1 and CDR2 (LGHNA, YNFKEQ) derive from the germline V gene. The CDR3 runs 15 residues from the cysteine to the phenylalanine. The kept DNA is CDR3 alone, 45 bases in frame from the first base. V loses 4 bases, J loses 3 bases, and the germline ends lie 10 bases apart. This clone was observed a handful of times. It lacks a known antigen. The record has no base qualities; no much larger clone is one base away. In Seattle, one collaborating source enrolled patients while the infection was active and tracked those patients longitudinally over the course of disease. Each collaborating institution followed its own protocols to collect whole blood in K2EDTA tubes. For TCRbeta analysis, collaborators shipped samples as frozen whole blood, isolated PBMCs, or DNA extracted from either of those sample types. TCRbeta CDR3 regions were amplified from genomic DNA using the immunoSEQ Assay, a bias-controlled multiplex PCR. In the authors' own workflow: The number of nucleated cells in each sample was estimated by amplification of reference gene primers within the assay. To quantify the absolute abundance of each unique TCRbeta CDR3 rearrangement, sequence reads were collapsed and filtered. For each sample, productive Simpson clonality was calculated by taking the square root of Simpson's diversity index across productive rearrangements. TCRdb carries this immuneACCESS record with in-frame sequences only. Its versions omit some clonotypes, under half of them owing to an unresolved V gene in the studies checked, with the rest unexplained. For V, J and clone size, that table is used; D and trimming come from the DNA. This sample is represented by approximately 99,000 clones; 80% to 90% of them were singletons. The top ten clonotypes cover just over 2% of the sample.

Source material: peripheral blood. This clonotype originated in a man aged 50 to 60 with COVID-19, enrolled during active disease. The V and J genes are TRBV4-2 and TRBJ1-6; TRBD1 could be the D gene, as 6 bases match. Here the CDR3 is given as CASSRLDSYNSPLHF. The DNA sequence is TGTGCCAGCAGCCGGTTGGACAGCTATAATTCACCCCTCCACTTT.